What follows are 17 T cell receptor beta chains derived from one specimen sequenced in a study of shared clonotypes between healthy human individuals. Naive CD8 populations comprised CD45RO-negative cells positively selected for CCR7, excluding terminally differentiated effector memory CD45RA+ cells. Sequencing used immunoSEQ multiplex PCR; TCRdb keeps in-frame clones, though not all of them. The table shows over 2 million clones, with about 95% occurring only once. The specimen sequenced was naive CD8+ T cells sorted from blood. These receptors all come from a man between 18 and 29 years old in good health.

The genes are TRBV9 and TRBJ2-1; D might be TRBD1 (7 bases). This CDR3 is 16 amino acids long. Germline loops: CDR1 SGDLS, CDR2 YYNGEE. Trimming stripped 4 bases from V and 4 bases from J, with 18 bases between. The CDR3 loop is CASSNSQGGAYNEQFF. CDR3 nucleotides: TGTGCCAGCAGCAATTCTCAGGGGGGCGCTTACAATGAGCAGTTCTTC.

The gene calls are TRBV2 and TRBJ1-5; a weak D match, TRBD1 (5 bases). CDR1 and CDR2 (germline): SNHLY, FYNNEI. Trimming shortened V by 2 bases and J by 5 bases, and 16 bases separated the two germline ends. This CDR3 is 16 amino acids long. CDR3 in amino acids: CASSEIGTWGHQPQHF. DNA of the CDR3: TGTGCCAGCAGTGAAATAGGGACTTGGGGTCATCAGCCCCAGCATTTT.

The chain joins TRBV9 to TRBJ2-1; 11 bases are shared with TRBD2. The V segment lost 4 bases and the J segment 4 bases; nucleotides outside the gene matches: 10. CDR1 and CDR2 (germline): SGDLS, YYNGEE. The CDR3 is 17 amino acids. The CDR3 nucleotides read TGTGCCAGCAGCTCCCTCCTGGGGACTAGCGGATACAATGAGCAGTTCTTC. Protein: CASSSLLGTSGYNEQFF.

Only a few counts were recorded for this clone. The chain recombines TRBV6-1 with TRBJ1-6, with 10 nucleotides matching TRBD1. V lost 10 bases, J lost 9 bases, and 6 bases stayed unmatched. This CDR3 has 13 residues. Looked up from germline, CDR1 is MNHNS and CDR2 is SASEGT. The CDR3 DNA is TGTGCCACCGGGACAGGGGTTAGTTCACCCCTCCACTTT. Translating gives CATGTGVSSPLHF.

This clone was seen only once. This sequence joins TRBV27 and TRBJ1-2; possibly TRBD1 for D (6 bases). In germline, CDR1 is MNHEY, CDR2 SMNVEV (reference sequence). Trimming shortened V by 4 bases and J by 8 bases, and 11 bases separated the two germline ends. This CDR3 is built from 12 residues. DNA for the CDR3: TGTGCCAGCAGTTCGGGGGCGAGGGGCTACACCTTC. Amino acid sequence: CASSSGARGYTF.

CDR3 coding DNA: TGTGCCAGCAGTTACTTTAGCACAGATACGCAGTATTTT. The encoded protein is CASSYFSTDTQYF. V and J are TRBV6-6 and TRBJ2-3; the D is unclear. The CDR3 runs to 13 residues. V was trimmed by 1 base and J by 0 bases, leaving 2 bases between them. Germline-derived CDR1 and CDR2 are MNHNY and SVGAGI (reference sequence).

CDR3 sequence (DNA): TGTGCCAGCAGCTTAGAGGCAGGGGCTTCACCCCTCCACTTT. This codes for CASSLEAGASPLHF. V is TRBV7-9 and J is TRBJ1-6; the D gene is possibly TRBD1 (6 bases). V was shortened by 1 base and J by 9 bases, with 10 bases between the two germline ends. This CDR3 spans 14 amino acids. Germline loops: CDR1 SEHNR, CDR2 FQNEAQ (reference sequence).

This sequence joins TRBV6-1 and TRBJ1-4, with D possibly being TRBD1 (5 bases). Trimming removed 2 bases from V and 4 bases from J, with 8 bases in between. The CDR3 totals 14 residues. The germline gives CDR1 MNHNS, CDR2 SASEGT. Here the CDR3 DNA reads TGTGCCAGCAGTGAACCAGGGAATAATGAAAAACTGTTTTTT. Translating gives CASSEPGNNEKLFF.

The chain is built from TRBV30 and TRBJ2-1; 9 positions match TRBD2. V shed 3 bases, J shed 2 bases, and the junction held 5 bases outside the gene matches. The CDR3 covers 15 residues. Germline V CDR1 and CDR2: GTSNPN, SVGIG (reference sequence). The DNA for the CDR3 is TGTGCCTGGAGCGTAGCGGGAGCGGCCTACAATGAGCAGTTCTTC. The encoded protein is CAWSVAGAAYNEQFF.

CDR3 in DNA: TGCAGCGTTGAAATGGGGACAGGCCTCTATGGCTACACCTTC. Amino acids: CSVEMGTGLYGYTF. The chain carries TRBV29-1 and TRBJ1-2; TRBD1 aligns across 8 bases. CDR1 and CDR2 from the germline V gene are SQVTM and ANQGSEA. The CDR3 runs to 14 residues. V lost 2 bases to trimming and J lost 4 bases; unmatched junction nucleotides: 6.

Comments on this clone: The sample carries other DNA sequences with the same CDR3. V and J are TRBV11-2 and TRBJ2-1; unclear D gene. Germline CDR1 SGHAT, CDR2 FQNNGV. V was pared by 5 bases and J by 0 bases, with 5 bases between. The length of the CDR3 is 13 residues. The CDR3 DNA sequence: TGTGCCAGCAGCCTAGTCTCCTACAATGAGCAGTTCTTC. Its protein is CASSLVSYNEQFF.

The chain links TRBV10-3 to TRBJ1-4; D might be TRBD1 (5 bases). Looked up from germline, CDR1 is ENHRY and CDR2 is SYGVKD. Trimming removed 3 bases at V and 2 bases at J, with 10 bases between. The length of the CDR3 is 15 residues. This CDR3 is CAISDAGTTNEKLFF. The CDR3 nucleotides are TGTGCCATCAGTGACGCCGGGACCACTAATGAAAAACTGTTTTTT.

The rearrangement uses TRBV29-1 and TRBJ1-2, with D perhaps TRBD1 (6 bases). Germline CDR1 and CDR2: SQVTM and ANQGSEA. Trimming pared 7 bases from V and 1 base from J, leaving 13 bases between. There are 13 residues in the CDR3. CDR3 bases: TGCAGCGCCCACACAGGGATTAACTATGGCTACACCTTC. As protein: CSAHTGINYGYTF.

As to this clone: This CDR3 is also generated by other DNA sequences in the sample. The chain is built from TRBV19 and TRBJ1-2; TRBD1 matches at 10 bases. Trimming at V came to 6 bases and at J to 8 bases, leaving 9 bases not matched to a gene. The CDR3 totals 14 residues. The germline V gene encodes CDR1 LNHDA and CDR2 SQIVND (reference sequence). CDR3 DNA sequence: TGTGCCAGTAGCCCGGGACAGGGGTATTACGGCTACACCTTC. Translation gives CASSPGQGYYGYTF.

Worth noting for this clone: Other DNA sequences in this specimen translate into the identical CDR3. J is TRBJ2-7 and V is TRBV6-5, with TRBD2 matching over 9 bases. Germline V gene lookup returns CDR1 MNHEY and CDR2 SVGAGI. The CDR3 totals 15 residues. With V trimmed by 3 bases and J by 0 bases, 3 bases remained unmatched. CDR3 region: CASSYLSGSSYEQYF. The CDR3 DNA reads TGTGCCAGCAGTTATCTTAGCGGGAGCTCCTACGAGCAGTACTTC.

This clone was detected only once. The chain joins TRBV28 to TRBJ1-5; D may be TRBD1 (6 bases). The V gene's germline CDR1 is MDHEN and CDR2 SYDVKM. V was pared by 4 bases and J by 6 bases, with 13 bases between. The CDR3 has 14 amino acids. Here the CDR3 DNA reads TGTGCCAGCAGTTACAGGGAGGAGGTTCAGCCCCAGCATTTT. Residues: CASSYREEVQPQHF.

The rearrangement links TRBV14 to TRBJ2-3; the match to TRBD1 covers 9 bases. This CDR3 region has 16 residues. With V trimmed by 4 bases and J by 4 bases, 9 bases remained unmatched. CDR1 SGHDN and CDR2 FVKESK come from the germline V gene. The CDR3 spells CASSLIGGQGPDTQYF. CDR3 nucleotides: TGTGCCAGCAGCCTAATCGGGGGACAGGGTCCAGATACGCAGTATTTT.